This entry describes one T cell receptor (beta chain). Germline V gene sequence: CDR1 LNHNV, CDR2 YYDKDF (reference sequence). V dropped 1 base and J dropped 9; count of bases not matched to a gene: 3. The CDR3 runs 14 residues. Profiling relied on immunoSEQ multiplex PCR, and the TCRdb table lists in-frame clones only, not all of them. The table lists about 5,600 clones, roughly 77% of them singletons, with 5.9% in the top ten. These data originate in a study of T cells and Merkel cell carcinoma outcomes. The V call is TRBV15, the J call TRBJ2-1; 10 bases align to TRBD2. Source material: tumor tissue from Merkel cell carcinoma. The TCR was taken from a human donor with Merkel cell carcinoma. In DNA form, the CDR3 reads TGTGCCACCAGCAGAGGCAGACTAGCGGGTGAGCAGTTCTTC. Translated: CATSRGRLAGEQFF.